This note documents a single T cell receptor beta chain sequence. This sample stems from a study of blood T cell repertoires in COVID-19. Study context: The study drew acute and convalescent COVID-19 samples from the United States, Italy and Spain. The cDNA or gDNA used as material had been derived from T cells, B-cell-depleted T cells, or PBMCs.

The CDR3 loop spans 14 amino acids. Trimming stripped 4 bases from V and 11 bases from J, with 18 bases between. Germline CDR1 is LGHDT and CDR2 is YNNKEL (reference sequence). In the authors' workflow: Counts of nucleated cells, estimated from reference gene primer amplification, were obtained. Clones were read by immunoSEQ multiplex PCR, and TCRdb kept only the in-frame ones, dropping some. The V and J calls and the clone size are those of that table, but D and trimming were determined from the DNA. This sample has 250,000 to 300,000 clones, with 86% found just once. This clonotype was obtained from a man aged 18 to 29 with active or convalescent COVID-19. Sequenced material: peripheral blood. The chain couples TRBV3-1 (or the pseudogene TRBV3-2) to TRBJ2-4; a possible D gene is TRBD2 (5 bases). CDR3 bases: TGTGCCAGCAGCCCCCGGACGGACCGGGGAGTTCAGTACTTC. Translation gives CASSPRTDRGVQYF.